This T cell receptor beta chain was captured in a study of CD8 T cells in Susac syndrome. Study-wide results and caveats: The CD4+ T cell repertoires in Susac syndrome did not show any clonal expansion.

This clonotype was detected once. Its antigen is as yet unknown. Germline V gives CDR1 LNHDA, CDR2 SQIVND (reference sequence). The CDR3 loop spans 15 amino acids. J was trimmed by 4 bases and V by 7 bases; bases with no gene match: 9. Reverse transcription of roughly 0.5 to 1 ug RNA used random hexamers. Amplification of TCR beta CDR3 was carried out by immunoSEQ multiplex PCR, which covered 54 Vbeta and 13 Jbeta segments. TCRdb re-derived calls from the immunoSEQ multiplex PCR reads in MiXCR, one entry per CDR3 protein. The repertoire holds around 170,000 distinct CDR3 sequences, with 94% as singletons.

V usage is TRBV19 and J usage is TRBJ2-2; TRBD1 matches 7 bases. This TCR was sampled from a human donor with Susac syndrome. Sample: CD4+ T cells from PBMCs. For the CDR3, the DNA is TGTGCCAGTACTTTGACAGGGTCCCCCACCGGGGAGCTGTTTTTT. It encodes CASTLTGSPTGELFF.